What follows is one T cell receptor (beta chain) and its context. These data belong to a study of blood T cell repertoires in COVID-19. Source study methods: Scientists estimated how many nucleated cells there were by amplifying reference gene primers. Sequenced by immunoSEQ multiplex PCR; TCRdb stores in-frame clones only, minus some. The V and J calls and the clone size are those of that table, but D and trimming were determined from the DNA. In the table there are a few hundred thousand clones, 82% of which are singletons. Deletions cut 0 bases from V and 2 bases from J, with 14 bases between. CDR1 and CDR2 (germline): SGDLS, YYNGEE. The CDR3 totals 16 residues.

Sample: peripheral blood. The TCR was taken from a woman aged 18-35 years with acute or convalescent COVID-19. The chain uses TRBV9 and TRBJ1-2; a possible D gene is TRBD1 (5 bases). DNA for the CDR3: TGTGCCAGCAGCGTAGAAGCAGGGAGGGACAACTATGGCTACACCTTC. It specifies CASSVEAGRDNYGYTF.